This T cell receptor beta chain was recovered during a study of shared clonotypes between healthy human individuals. Study in general: Each donor's CD8 memory used one plate, CD8 naive two, each CD4 subset three.

A remark on this clone: Its antigen remains unknown.

CD4+ cells underwent separation, giving CD45RA+ naive and CD45RA-negative memory subsets. TCRdb's copy holds only in-frame clones and misses some; the assay was immunoSEQ multiplex PCR. The sample has some 2 million clones, 90% to 95% seen once. Study outcomes and limitations: Larger richness was generally estimated for naive than memory subsets. Relative to clonotypes present in all four donors, those not shared had lower generation probabilities.

This TCR was recovered from a man between 18 and 35 years old in good health. The sequenced sample consisted of naive CD4+ T cells sorted from blood. The subset was: CD45RA+ positively selected.

CDR3 nucleotides: TGTGCCAGCAGCCCCGGGGCCGGTGCTAACTATGGCTACACCTTC. Amino acids: CASSPGAGANYGYTF. The V gene is TRBV5-6, the J gene TRBJ1-2; possibly TRBD1 for D (5 bases). Looked up from germline, CDR1 is SGHDT and CDR2 is YYEEEE. V lost 4 bases to trimming and J lost 0 bases, with 13 bases between them. The CDR3 totals 15 residues.